This TCR beta chain was observed in a study of cytomegalovirus exposure and HLA in healthy donors (dated by TCRdb to the late 2010s). About the full investigation: An earlier analysis of some 550 of the donors reported more than 250 Gb of sequence data and some 100 million unique TCR beta sequences from 150 million to 200 million T cells. Roughly 300 gigabases of sequencing data and approximately 93 million unique TCR sequences were included in an early release covering roughly 600 HLA-typed donors. Of the roughly 420 genotyped donors, more than 75% were placed in the genetic ancestry cluster associated with self-reported Caucasian donors. The study aimed to test whether signatures of past pathogen exposure could be identified by cataloging public T cell receptors. The study used immunosequencing to profile the T cell repertoires of 670 or so subjects and linked those repertoires to cytomegalovirus serostatus. Besides the first cohort of approximately 710 subjects, a separate validation cohort made up of 90 to 150 different subjects was used. High-throughput TCR immunosequencing, statistical association of individual TCRs with disease status, and machine learning were combined to predict cytomegalovirus infection status. In a later analysis, previously published TCR beta repertoires from 500 to 750 donors were re-analyzed and high-resolution HLA genotyping was added so that TCR occurrence patterns could be studied. The later analysis used no new phenotypic data to find candidate immune exposures, relying instead on TCR beta sequences and their occurrence across donors. An earlier analysis of roughly 580 of the donors used high-throughput TCR beta sequencing to judge whether each TCR beta V gene segment behaved as functional or pseudogenic. Donor age, sex, ethnicity and CMV serostatus were compiled together with the repertoire data. Genome-wide SNP genotypes for about 60% of the roughly 700 donors were used in a later genetic analysis, which treated that subset as a discovery cohort. All discovery cohort repertoires had been generated using a single sequencing platform. Class I and class II HLA loci were covered by the typing at four-digit resolution. Typing coverage varied by locus: roughly 629-640 donors for A, B, C, DRB1 and DQB1; around 560 for DQA1; over 600 for DPA1; roughly 450 for DPB1. Four to six DR-DQ haplotypes were handled as single units for association and clustering, since linkage in the cohort was strong. Among 350 to 400 genotyped donors of the cohort, an average of about 240,000 unique TCR beta nucleotide sequences were sequenced per donor, roughly 20% of them non-productive. The paper as a whole reports these results and caveats: The study gave a list of about 150 TCR beta chains associated with cytomegalovirus. Because some donors lacked HLA typing at each locus, the association tests relied only on the typed subset. It was suggested by the authors that the approach could potentially be generalized to other disease states and immunological phenotypes. According to a later analysis, most CMV-associated TCR beta chains appeared to be HLA-restricted, and the HLA associations seemed to be driven largely by CMV exposure. In vitro tests confirmed that three of the cytomegalovirus-associated TCR beta chains recognize cytomegalovirus antigens. A later analysis found that TCR association rates varied across HLA loci, with DRB1 alleles showing the most associated TCRs and HLA-C alleles the fewest. Because counts were too low, seventeen rarely observed V segments, including chromosome 9 orphons, were excluded from the earlier analysis of several hundred of the donors. An earlier analysis of approximately 570 of the donors showed that most TCR beta V segments appeared in productive rearrangements either about 87% or about 30% of the time, which broadly matched IMGT annotations. A further reported finding was that TCR beta sequences accurately predicted the HLA-A and HLA-B alleles for most subjects in the first cohort. A later genetic analysis reported fewer N-insertions in productive TCRs among donors in an Asian-associated ancestry cluster than the roughly 700-donor mean. Assigning TCR associations to individual alleles was difficult when HLA alleles, especially DR and DQ, strongly co-occurred. In a later analysis, 15,000 to 20,000 TCR beta sequences were associated with specific HLA alleles at a false discovery rate of 0.05. According to a later analysis, parvovirus B19, influenza, CMV and Epstein-Barr virus appeared linked to several top co-occurrence clusters. In both the original and validation cohorts, the classifier was reported to diagnose cytomegalovirus status with high specificity and sensitivity. Presence/absence analyses assumed roughly uniform sequencing depth across donors, an assumption that may not hold. Because the 87-base-pair reads could not distinguish some IMGT-functional V segments, including TRBV6-2 and TRBV6-3, those segments were excluded. In a later analysis, HLA-associated TCR beta chains were found to be more clonally expanded and to have lower generation probabilities than equally common non-associated chains. The cohort was sequenced for TCR beta chains only, and without alpha or paired-chain data the features that could be detected were limited. Across donors, most TCR sequences were observed very rarely, whereas some public TCRs were present in many individuals. The only immune exposure information available for the cohort was CMV serostatus. A cluster of highly shared sequence variants was judged likely to be a technical artifact of the sequencing pipeline. In a later genetic analysis, a missense DCLRE1C variant was associated with V-gene and J-gene trimming of TCR beta chains, and the association was replicated in an independent cohort. Linkage disequilibrium might explain the correlated functional status among segregating V segments, but an unknown experimental factor could not be ruled out.

With regard to this clone: Which antigen it targets is not known. Qualities for individual bases were not recorded, and no much larger clone is one base off.

Receptor amplification or capture employed the immunoSEQ multiplex PCR assay. For the multiplex PCR, a mixture combining 60 forward primers for TCR Vbeta segments and 13 reverse primers for TCR Jbeta segments was used. The CDR3 region of rearranged TCR beta genes was amplified from genomic DNA by a multiplex PCR assay. The amplified TCR beta libraries were sequenced on the Illumina HiSeq System as 87-base-pair reads. As for how the authors treated the data: In a later analysis, tens of millions of unique TCR beta chains were counted across the 500 to 700 repertoires, and about 10 million of these chains were shared by at least two donors. Raw reads were error-corrected and collapsed into unique sequences by a nearest-neighbor algorithm in which closely related sequences were merged to remove PCR and sequencing errors. Alignment of CDR3 sequences to IMGT reference sequences was used to assign V, D and J gene segments. For a sequence to be retained, at least a six-nucleotide match to both a V gene segment and a J gene segment was required. Rearrangements were called productive when the CDR3 lacked stop codons and stayed in frame with V and J; all others were non-productive. Following IMGT convention, CDR3 was defined as the stretch from the second conserved V-encoded cysteine to the conserved J-encoded phenylalanine. The earlier analysis of approximately 590 of the donors excluded any sequence lacking an unambiguous match to a single V gene segment. An earlier analysis of some 500 of the donors classified V segments as functional when productive rearrangements were above 56.7% and as segregating when the standard deviation between donors was above 5%. A statistical classification framework was developed to diagnose cytomegalovirus status using the catalog of TCR beta chain sequences. In a later analysis, V and J genes were assigned by comparing TCR nucleotide sequences against IMGT/GENE-DB human TR gene sequences. Using the TCRdist pipeline, a later analysis assigned CDR3 sequences along with most-parsimonious VDJ recombination scenarios. In a later analysis, each TCR beta chain was defined by its CDR3 amino acid sequence together with its V-gene family, and reads lacking a unique V-gene family were excluded. To address suspected cross-contamination and a sequencing artifact, a later analysis removed roughly 640 highly shared, low-generation-probability nucleotide sequences. In a later analysis, a clonal expansion index for each public chain was calculated from normalized within-repertoire ranks of inferred template counts. Generation probabilities in a later analysis came from a VDJ recombination model fitted to out-of-frame rearrangements, and those results were checked against IGoR. Hypergeometric tests were used in a later analysis to score TCR-TCR, TCR-HLA and TCR-CMV co-occurrence, with a repertoire-size bias correction applied to the TCR pairs. To estimate false discovery rates, a later analysis permuted the HLA or CMV assignments 20 times. A later analysis grouped co-occurring TCRs with DBSCAN, adding TCRdist sequence similarity when clustering within HLA-allele-positive subsets. Repertoires with fewer than 30,000 or more than 120,000 public chains were left out of co-occurrence clustering, as were about five repertoires with anomalous nucleotide sharing. TCRdb re-hosts the immuneACCESS table, in-frame sequences only. Its copies lack some clones; in the studies checked, an unresolved V gene accounts for under half of them, and the cause for the rest is not known. V, J and clone size reflect that table, while D and trimming were determined from the DNA. This sample comprises approximately 110,000 clones, about 60% of them detected only once. About 2.2% of the sample is in the top ten clones.

The cohort consisted of 600 to 750 healthy bone marrow donors. Cohort members were all nominally healthy when sampled, although unrecorded immune exposures were likely present. The donor tested CMV seronegative and was one of the 352 seronegative cohort members. Each donor provided a peripheral blood sample, and peripheral blood mononuclear cells were used for TCR beta sequencing. Genomic DNA extraction from the blood cell samples was performed with the Qiagen DNeasy Blood Extraction Kit. The cysteine opens and the phenylalanine closes a CDR3 of 13 amino acids. Only the CDR3 DNA is retained, 39 bases long and in frame from the first base. The germline V gene sets CDR1 to MDHEN and CDR2 to SYDVKM. V ends up 8 bases short and J 9 bases short, with an unmatched junction base count of 7.

The sample taken for sequencing was PBMCs. The sequence is built from TRBV28 and TRBJ1-6; TRBD1 aligns with 7 central bases. The clonotype comes from a woman in her twenties or thirties in good health and CMV-seronegative. At the DNA level, the sequence is TGTGCCAGCCAAGACAGGGAGCGTTCACCCCTCCACTTT. It translates to CASQDRERSPLHF.